Each of the 10 T cell receptor beta chains below was sequenced from the same sample in a study of blood T cell repertoires in COVID-19. Profiling relied on immunoSEQ multiplex PCR, and the TCRdb table lists in-frame clones only, not all of them. The profile covers under 150,000 clones, with about 87% appearing a single time and more than 25% taken by the ten largest. The sample taken for sequencing was peripheral blood. These receptors all come from a human donor in a cohort sampled during active COVID-19.

V is TRBV7-2 and J is TRBJ1-6; 7 bases map to TRBD1. This CDR3 has 15 amino acids. The V gene end was trimmed by 5 bases and the J gene end by 6 bases; junction bases not matched to a gene: 7. The germline CDR1 and CDR2 sequences are SGHTA and FQGNSA. CDR3 residues: CASSKGALGNSPLHF. CDR3 DNA: TGTGCCAGCAGCAAGGGGGCGCTAGGTAATTCACCCCTCCACTTT.

CDR3 DNA sequence: TGCGCCAGCAGCTTTGAGGGCGCTGAAGCTTTCTTT. Translating it yields CASSFEGAEAFF. The J gene is TRBJ1-1, the V gene TRBV5-1; D gene ambiguous. The CDR3 consists of 12 residues. The V gene's germline CDR1 is SGHRS and CDR2 YFSETQ. V lost 2 bases and J 6 bases, leaving 8 bases between the germline ends.

The chain links TRBV27 to TRBJ1-4; 8 bases match TRBD1. The CDR3 is 17 amino acids. Per germline, CDR1 MNHEY and CDR2 SMNVEV (reference sequence). The J segment lost 8 bases and the V segment lost 2 bases, leaving 13 bases of the junction unmatched. The CDR3 region has the DNA TGTGCCAGCAGTTTAAGAGTACAGGGGGGCTTGCGGGAAAAACTGTTTTTT. Encoded protein: CASSLRVQGGLREKLFF.

This chain joins TRBV19 and TRBJ2-7, with TRBD1 matching 9 bases. Trimming cost V 5 bases and J 3 bases; bases outside gene matches: 5. CDR1 and CDR2 from the germline V gene are LNHDA and SQIVND (reference sequence). The CDR3 totals 14 residues. CDR3 region: CASSFGTGSYEQYF. CDR3 sequence (DNA): TGTGCCAGTAGTTTTGGGACAGGGAGCTACGAGCAGTACTTC.

The chain couples TRBV4-3 to TRBJ2-2; weak D call: TRBD1 (6 bases). The V end lost 0 bases, the J end lost 0 bases, and 14 bases lay between the germline ends. This CDR3 is 18 amino acids long. Per germline, CDR1 LGHNA and CDR2 YSLEER. The CDR3 DNA reads TGCGCCAGCAGCCAAGACACTCAAGGGGGTACGAACACCGGGGAGCTGTTTTTT. It translates to CASSQDTQGGTNTGELFF.

On this clone itself: The same CDR3 also results from other DNA sequences found in this sample. The chain carries TRBV6-5 and TRBJ1-1; 11 bases line up with TRBD1. J gave up 5 bases and V 2 bases, and 1 base lay outside the gene matches. Germline-derived CDR1 and CDR2 are MNHEY and SVGAGI. CDR3 length equals 14 residues. The CDR3 sequence is CASSYGTGGTEAFF. CDR3 sequence (DNA): TGTGCCAGCAGTTACGGGACAGGGGGAACTGAAGCTTTCTTT.

This chain connects TRBV6-5 to TRBJ2-7; a weak D match, TRBD2 (5 bases). Trimming removed 5 bases at V and 0 bases at J, with 8 bases between. This CDR3 is 13 amino acids long. CDR1 and CDR2 from the germline V gene are MNHEY and SVGAGI. CDR3 coding DNA: TGTGCCAGCAGTAGGAGGAGCTCCTACGAGCAGTACTTC. Protein sequence: CASSRRSSYEQYF.

This clone is a singleton in its sample. CDR3 sequence reads: CARGILGQGAPQIQETQYF. The CDR3 DNA reads as TGTGCCAGGGGGATCTTGGGACAGGGGGCACCACAAATCCAAGAGACCCAGTACTTC. The V gene is TRBV19, the J gene TRBJ2-5; 12 nucleotides match TRBD1. The ends lost 9 bases at V and 1 base at J; junction bases unmatched: 18. The CDR3 spans 19 residues. CDR1 LNHDA and CDR2 SQIVND come from the germline V gene (reference sequence).

V is TRBV19 and J is TRBJ2-5; no reliable D call. Trimming cost V 4 bases and J 2 bases, with 11 bases left between them. This CDR3 is built from 14 residues. The germline V gene encodes CDR1 LNHDA and CDR2 SQIVND (reference sequence). The CDR3 bases are TGTGCCAGTAGTACCTCTAGGAGACAAGAGACCCAGTACTTC. Its protein is CASSTSRRQETQYF.

V and J are TRBV13 and TRBJ2-7; possible D gene TRBD1, 6 bases. Germline assignment: CDR1 PRHDT and CDR2 FYEKMQ (reference sequence). Trimming removed 4 bases at V and 3 bases at J, with 16 bases between. The CDR3 is 15 amino acids. CDR3 protein: CASSSGPGHLYEQYF. The CDR3 DNA reads TGTGCCAGCAGCTCTGGTCCGGGACACCTCTACGAGCAGTACTTC.